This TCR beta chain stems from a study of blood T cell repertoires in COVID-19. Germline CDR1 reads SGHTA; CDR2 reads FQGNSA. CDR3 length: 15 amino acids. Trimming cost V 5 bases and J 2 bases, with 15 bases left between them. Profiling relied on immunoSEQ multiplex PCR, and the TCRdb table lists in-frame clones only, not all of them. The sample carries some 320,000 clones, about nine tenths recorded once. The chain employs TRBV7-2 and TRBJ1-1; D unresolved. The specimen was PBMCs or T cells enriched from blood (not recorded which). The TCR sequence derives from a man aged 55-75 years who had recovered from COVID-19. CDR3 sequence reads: CASSERPGINTEAFF. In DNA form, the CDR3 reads TGTGCCAGCAGCGAGAGGCCCGGGATTAACACTGAAGCTTTCTTT.